Sequencing of this T cell receptor beta chain was carried out in a study of T cell changes during pregnancy in multiple sclerosis. Germline CDR1 reads SGDLS; CDR2 reads YYNGEE. This CDR3 is 17 amino acids long. The V gene lost 3 bases and the J gene lost 5 bases, with 23 bases spanning the gap. This clone has only one observation. Sequencing used immunoSEQ multiplex PCR; TCRdb keeps in-frame clones, though not all of them. The sample contains more than 65,000 clones, 85% to 90% of which appear only once. The gene calls are TRBV9 and TRBJ2-5, with D perhaps TRBD2 (5 bases). The specimen comprised peripheral blood, sampled after pregnancy. The receptor's source is a female donor in good health, enrolled as a control in a pregnancy study. The CDR3 reads CASSDREGALPGETQYF. In DNA form, the CDR3 reads TGTGCCAGCAGCGACCGAGAGGGTGCGCTACCGGGGGAGACCCAGTACTTC.